The entry that follows covers one T cell receptor beta chain sequence. What it recognizes is unknown. The data originate from a study of vaccination and CD4 T cells after COVID-19. Study-wide background: Each convalescent patient was PCR positive for SARS-CoV-2 on nasal swab; ten or so cases were mild and one severe. Post-vaccine sampling followed dose two by a median 72 days (range 14 to 241). Sample collection from a few convalescent patients took place at day 14 and days 161 to 241 post-vaccination.

TCRdb independently ran MiXCR on the PCR reads; one entry per CDR3 protein. The data contain roughly 28,000 distinct CDR3 sequences, about half of them singletons. Study outcomes and limitations: Counts of SARS-CoV-2-reactive clonotypes had a median that went from around 19 to 38, a nonsignificant change.

This CDR3 has 14 amino acids. Germline trimming cut 0 bases from V and 7 bases from J; bases unmatched to any gene: 8. CDR1 is DFQATT, CDR2 SNEGSKA, per germline (reference sequence). The time point was: late sampling 161 to 241 days after vaccination in a few convalescent patients. The receptor comes from a human donor who had recovered from COVID-19. The rearrangement uses TRBV20-1 and TRBJ2-7; 8 bases are shared with TRBD2. Sequencing used CD4+ T cells from blood, obtained about 7 months after SARS-CoV-2 vaccination. The DNA for the CDR3 is TGCAGTGCTAGAGATACAGCGGGAGTGTATGAGCAGTACTTC. Its protein is CSARDTAGVYEQYF.